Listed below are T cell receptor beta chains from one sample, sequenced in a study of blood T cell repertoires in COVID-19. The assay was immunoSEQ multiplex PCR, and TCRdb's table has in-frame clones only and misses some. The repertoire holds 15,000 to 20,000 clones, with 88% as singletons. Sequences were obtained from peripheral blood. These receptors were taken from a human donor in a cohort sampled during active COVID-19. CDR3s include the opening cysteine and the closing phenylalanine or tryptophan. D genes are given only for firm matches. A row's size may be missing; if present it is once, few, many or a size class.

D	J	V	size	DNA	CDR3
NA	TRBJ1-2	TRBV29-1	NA	TGCAGCGTTGTCTCTGCGGATGGCTACACCTTC	CSVVSADGYTF
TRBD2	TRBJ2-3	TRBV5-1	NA	TGCGCCAGCAGCTTTGGGACTAGCGGGGGTCAAGATACGCAGTATTTT	CASSFGTSGGQDTQYF
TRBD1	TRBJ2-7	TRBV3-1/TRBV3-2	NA	TGTGCCAGCAGCACGATCGGGACAGGGGCGTTCGAGCAGTACTTC	CASSTIGTGAFEQYF
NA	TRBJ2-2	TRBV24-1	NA	TGTGCCACCAGTGATCGACAGGTTTCCAACACCGGGGAGCTGTTTTTT	CATSDRQVSNTGELFF
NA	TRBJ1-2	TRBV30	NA	TGTGCCTGGTCCTGGTATGAAAGCGGCTACACCTTC	CAWSWYESGYTF
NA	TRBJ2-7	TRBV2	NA	TGTGCCAGCAGTGAGGCCAGGCGCGAGCAGTACTTC	CASSEARREQYF
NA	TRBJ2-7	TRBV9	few	TGTGCCAGCAGCCCGTACCCGGGACACGAATACTCCTACGAGCAGTACTTC	CASSPYPGHEYSYEQYF
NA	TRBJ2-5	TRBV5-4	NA	TGTGCCAGCAGCGGGGACATAGGAGAGACCCAGTACTTC	CASSGDIGETQYF
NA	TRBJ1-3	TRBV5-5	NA	TGTGCCAGCAGTCTAACCGGGACATCCTTCTCTGGAAACACCATATATTTT	CASSLTGTSFSGNTIYF
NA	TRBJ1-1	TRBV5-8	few	TGTGCCAGCAGCTTGCAAGGGGCGTCTCCTGAAGCTTTCTTT	CASSLQGASPEAFF
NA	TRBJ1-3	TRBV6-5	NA	TGTGCCAGCACCCGATGGCAGGGGTCTGGAAACACCATATATTTT	CASTRWQGSGNTIYF
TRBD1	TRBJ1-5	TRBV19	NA	TGTGCCAGTAGCGATACCGGGACAGGGGGCTCCGGGAGCAATCAGCCCCAGCATTTT	CASSDTGTGGSGSNQPQHF
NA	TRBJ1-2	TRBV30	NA	TGTGCCTGGAGCGAGATTCTTGACAGGCGAAGCTACACCTTC	CAWSEILDRRSYTF
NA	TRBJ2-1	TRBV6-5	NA	TGTGCCAGCTGCCCGGGGAGCTCCTACAATGAGCAGTTCTTC	CASCPGSSYNEQFF
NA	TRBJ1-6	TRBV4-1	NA	TGCGCCAGCAGCCAAGAGGCTGCATCACCCCTCCACTTT	CASSQEAASPLHF
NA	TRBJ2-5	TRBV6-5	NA	TGTGCCAGCACAACAGGTGGGCAAGAGACCCAGTACTTC	CASTTGGQETQYF
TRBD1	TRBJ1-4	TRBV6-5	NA	TGTGCCAGCGCACAGGGGAGGTGGCCAAATGAAAAACTGTTTTTT	CASAQGRWPNEKLFF
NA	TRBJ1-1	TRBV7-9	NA	TGTGCCAGCAGCTTAACGGCTGAAGCTTTCTTT	CASSLTAEAFF
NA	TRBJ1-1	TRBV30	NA	TGTGCCTGGTTTCTCTACACTGAAGCTTTCTTT	CAWFLYTEAFF
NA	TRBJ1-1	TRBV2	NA	TGTGCCAGCAGTGCGTTTTGGGGGCGCAGGGCCCAGAGCCACACTGAAGCTTTCTTT	CASSAFWGRRAQSHTEAFF
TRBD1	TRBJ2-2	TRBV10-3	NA	TGTGCCATCAGAGCGACAGGGGCCAACACCGGGGAGCTGTTTTTT	CAIRATGANTGELFF
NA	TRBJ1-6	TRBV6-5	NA	TGTGCCAGCGGAGGGACGGCCAATAATTCACCCCTCCACTTT	CASGGTANNSPLHF
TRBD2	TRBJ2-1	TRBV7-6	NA	TGTGCCAGCAGCTCCGGGCCGGGGGGAAGCTCCTACAATGAGCAGTTCTTC	CASSSGPGGSSYNEQFF
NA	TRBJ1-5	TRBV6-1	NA	TGTGCCAGCAGTGAACTTGGGGGACAACAGCCCCAGCATTTT	CASSELGGQQPQHF
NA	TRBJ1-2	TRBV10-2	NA	TGCGCCAGCAGTGAGTCTCAGGGGTACTATGGCTACACCTTC	CASSESQGYYGYTF
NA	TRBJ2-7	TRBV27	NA	TGTGCCAGCAGTGGTCGGTGGACGGAGGTTTACTACGAGCAGTACTTC	CASSGRWTEVYYEQYF
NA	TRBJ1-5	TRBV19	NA	TGTGCCAGTAGTGGGGGGGCGTTAAATAGCAATCAGCCCCAGCATTTT	CASSGGALNSNQPQHF
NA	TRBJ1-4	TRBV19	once	TGTGCCAGTAGGGCCCCCTCACAGGAACTGTTTTTT	CASRAPSQELFF
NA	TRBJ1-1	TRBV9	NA	TGTGCCAGCAGCGTAGGGCAGGGGAACACTGAAGCTTTCTTT	CASSVGQGNTEAFF
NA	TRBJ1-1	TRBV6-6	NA	TGTGCCAGCAGTTACAGGAGTGAGGGTGAAGCTTTCTTT	CASSYRSEGEAFF
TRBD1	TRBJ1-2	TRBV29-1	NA	TGCAGCGCCCTGGACAGGGGGCTGGGCTACACCTTC	CSALDRGLGYTF
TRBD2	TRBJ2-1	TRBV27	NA	TGTGCCAGCAGTTTAGGAGGGAGGGGATCGAATGAGCAGTTCTTC	CASSLGGRGSNEQFF
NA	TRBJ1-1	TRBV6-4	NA	TGTGCCAGCAGTGTCAGGGCTAACACTGAAGCTTTCTTT	CASSVRANTEAFF
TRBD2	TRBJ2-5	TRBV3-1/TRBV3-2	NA	TGTGCCAGCACTGGGGGTCGGCTAGCGGGACTTCAAGAGACCCAGTACTTC	CASTGGRLAGLQETQYF
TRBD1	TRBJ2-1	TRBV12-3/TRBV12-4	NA	TGTGCCAGCAATAAAGACAGGGCCAATGAGCAGTTCTTC	CASNKDRANEQFF
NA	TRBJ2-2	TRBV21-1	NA	TGTGCCAGCAGCATTCCCCCTGACAGGGACAACACCGGGGAGCTGTTTTTT	CASSIPPDRDNTGELFF
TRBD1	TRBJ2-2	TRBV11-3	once	TGTGCCAGCAGCTCCGGACAGGGCTCCGCGAACACCGGGGAGCTGTTTTTT	CASSSGQGSANTGELFF
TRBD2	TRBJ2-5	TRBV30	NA	TGTGCCTGGGCGGGAGAGGGGCCGTCTCAAGAGACCCAGTACTTC	CAWAGEGPSQETQYF
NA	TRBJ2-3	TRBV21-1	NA	TGTGCCAGCAGCAAACCCCCTCCAGAAAGAAGCACAGATACGCAGTATTTT	CASSKPPPERSTDTQYF
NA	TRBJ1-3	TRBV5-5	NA	TGTGCCAGCAGCTTGTGGGCAGTTCGGGGAAACACCATATATTTT	CASSLWAVRGNTIYF
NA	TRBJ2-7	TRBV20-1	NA	TGCAGTGCTTTACAGGGATACGAGCAGTACTTC	CSALQGYEQYF
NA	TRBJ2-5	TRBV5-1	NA	TGCGCCAGCAGGTTTTCCTTCCAAGAGACCCAGTACTTC	CASRFSFQETQYF
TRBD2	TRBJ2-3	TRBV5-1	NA	TGCGCCAGCAGCTTGCTCGGGGGGGCTAGCACAGATACGCAGTATTTT	CASSLLGGASTDTQYF
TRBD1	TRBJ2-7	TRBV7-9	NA	TGTGCCAGCAGCTCCCCACGATGGGGGACAGGGGACTCCTACGAGCAGTACTTC	CASSSPRWGTGDSYEQYF
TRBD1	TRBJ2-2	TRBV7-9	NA	TGTGCCAGCAGCCCGAGGGGACAGGCCACCGGGGAGCTGTTTTTT	CASSPRGQATGELFF
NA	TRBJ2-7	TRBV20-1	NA	TGCAGTGCTAGAGCTGGGCACGAGCAGTACTTC	CSARAGHEQYF
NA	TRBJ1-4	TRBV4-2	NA	TGTGCCAGCAGCCAAGATACTTCACGAGGAGGGGAGAGGGAAAAACTGTTTTTT	CASSQDTSRGGEREKLFF
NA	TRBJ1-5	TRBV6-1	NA	TGTGCCAGCAGTGAACTAGGGAGACAGCCCCAGCATTTT	CASSELGRQPQHF
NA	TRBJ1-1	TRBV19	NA	TGTGCCAGTAGTATAGGGGGGGTAAACACTGAAGCTTTCTTT	CASSIGGVNTEAFF
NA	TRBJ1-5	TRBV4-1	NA	TGCGCCAGCAGCCAAGCCAGGGGTCAGCCCCAGCATTTT	CASSQARGQPQHF
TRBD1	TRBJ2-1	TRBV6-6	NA	TGTGCCAGCAGTTACTTCGGGACAGGGGCTAACAATGAGCAGTTCTTC	CASSYFGTGANNEQFF
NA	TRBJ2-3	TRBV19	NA	TGTGCCAGTAGCCAGAGAGGCCAGACTCGCACAGATACGCAGTATTTT	CASSQRGQTRTDTQYF
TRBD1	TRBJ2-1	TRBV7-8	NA	TGTGCCAGCAGCTTCTTGGACAGGGTCCATGAGCAGTTCTTC	CASSFLDRVHEQFF
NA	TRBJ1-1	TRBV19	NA	TGTGCCAGTAGGAGAGAAGAGGCTGAAGCTTTCTTT	CASRREEAEAFF
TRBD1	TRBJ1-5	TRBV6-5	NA	TGTGCCAGCAGTCTACAGGGGAACAGCAATCAGCCCCAGCATTTT	CASSLQGNSNQPQHF
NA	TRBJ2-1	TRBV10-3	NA	TGTGCCATCAGCTCAGGGGCGTCGGCTGAGCAGTTCTTC	CAISSGASAEQFF
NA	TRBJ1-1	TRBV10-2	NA	TGCGCCAGCAGGCCCTTCTTACAGCCGAACACTGAAGCTTTCTTT	CASRPFLQPNTEAFF
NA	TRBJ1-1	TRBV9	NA	TGTGCCAGCACCGACAGTCTGAACACTGAAGCTTTCTTT	CASTDSLNTEAFF
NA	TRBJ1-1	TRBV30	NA	TGTGCCTGGAGTGCGGGACTCAGGAACACTGAAGCTTTCTTT	CAWSAGLRNTEAFF